Below are 6 T cell receptor beta chains sequenced from a single sample in a study of OX40 agonist ivuxolimab in advanced cancers. The repertoire was sequenced with immunoSEQ multiplex PCR; TCRdb's copy has only in-frame clones and lacks some. This sample yields approximately 66,000 clones, of which less than 90% are seen a single time; less than 3.5% belongs to the top ten. The starting material was CD4+ or CD8+ T cells sorted from blood, obtained in a trial of the OX40 agonist ivuxolimab. The receptors stem from an adult with an advanced solid tumor such as melanoma, head and neck, liver or kidney cancer.

The chain joins TRBV19 to TRBJ1-2; the match to TRBD1 covers 8 bases. The V and J ends lost 3 bases and 1 base, in that order; junction bases with no gene match: 13. Germline CDR1 LNHDA, CDR2 SQIVND (reference sequence). The CDR3 sequence is 18 residues long. The CDR3 DNA follows: TGTGCCAGTAGTATTTTCTCAGGAGACAGGGGAAATAACTATGGCTACACCTTC. It specifies CASSIFSGDRGNNYGYTF.

The chain recombines TRBV14 with TRBJ1-3; D is undetermined. V was pared by 6 bases and J by 3 bases, with 3 bases between. The germline V gene encodes CDR1 SGHDN and CDR2 FVKESK. The CDR3 sequence is 11 residues long. The CDR3 nucleotides are TGTGCCAGCAGTCTTGGAAACACCATATATTTT. Protein product: CASSLGNTIYF.

The rearrangement uses TRBV29-1 and TRBJ2-7, with D hard to call. The CDR3 contains 12 residues. CDR1 and CDR2 (germline): SQVTM, ANQGSEA. The V end was cut by 1 base, the J end by 0 bases, with 4 bases between. DNA for the CDR3: TGCAGCGTTGAAGGGTCCTCCTACGAGCAGTACTTC. This encodes CSVEGSSYEQYF.

The gene calls are TRBV6-5 and TRBJ2-2; 7 nucleotides align to TRBD1. From germline, CDR1 is MNHEY and CDR2 SVGAGI. Germline trimming cut 5 bases from V and 2 bases from J; bases unmatched to any gene: 2. This CDR3 contains 14 residues. The CDR3 region is CASSRDRNTGELFF. Here the CDR3 DNA reads TGTGCCAGCAGTAGGGACAGAAACACCGGGGAGCTGTTTTTT.

V and J are TRBV5-1 and TRBJ2-3; 8 bases line up with TRBD1. The germline CDR1 and CDR2 sequences are SGHRS and YFSETQ. Germline trimming cut 0 bases from V and 3 bases from J; bases unmatched to any gene: 6. The length of the CDR3 is 16 residues. CDR3 sequence (DNA): TGCGCCAGCAGCTTGGGGCAGGGGGCTTATACAGATACGCAGTATTTT. It yields the protein CASSLGQGAYTDTQYF. Full variable domain (remainder filled in from reference TRBV5-1 and TRBJ2-3): KAGVTQTPRYLIKTRGQQVTLSCSPISGHRSVSWYQQTPGQGLQFLFEYFSETQRNKGNFPGRFSGRQFSNSRSEMNVSTLELGDSALYLCASSLGQGAYTDTQYFGPGTRLTVL.

For this clone: This same CDR3 is encoded by further DNA sequences in the sample. The chain links TRBV9 to TRBJ2-1, with unresolved D. CDR1 and CDR2 (germline): SGDLS, YYNGEE. V shed 0 bases and J shed 7 bases, with 5 bases lying between them. This CDR3 spans 12 amino acids. This chain's CDR3 is CASSVALNEQFF. As DNA, the CDR3 is TGTGCCAGCAGCGTAGCTTTAAATGAGCAGTTCTTC.